A single T cell receptor beta chain is shown here with its context. The antigen is not known. These data originate in a study of T cells in Graves' hyperthyroidism and ophthalmopathy. Uncontrolled infection, other autoimmune disease, pregnancy and lactation each barred patients from inclusion. Study-level results: Onset of ophthalmopathy came a median approximately 6.5 months after the model predicted it.

Amplification targeted TCR beta CDR3 regions from RNA transcripts. Primed by the HTBI set, a first-round RT-PCR was run on the TCR CDR3. Using its own MiXCR run on the multiplex PCR reads, TCRdb lists one record per CDR3 protein. The repertoire includes about 560,000 distinct CDR3 sequences, around 17% of them detected once, and roughly 18% sits in the top ten. This CDR3 comprises 18 residues. Germline V gives CDR1 MNHEY, CDR2 SVGEGT. V shed 2 bases and J 3 bases; nucleotides not matched to a gene: 14. Input material: blood. This receptor was identified in a woman under 30 with Graves' hyperthyroidism. This chain uses TRBV6-2 or TRBV6-3 with TRBJ2-7, with 9 bases fitting TRBD2. The CDR3 is CASSYGSAPAGGLYEQYF. CDR3 nucleotides: TGTGCCAGCAGTTACGGATCGGCGCCAGCGGGGGGTCTCTACGAGCAGTACTTC.